The clone carrying this T cell receptor (beta chain) has a count of ten or more. Its antigen is currently unknown. Thyroid ultrasound and orbital computed tomography, with clinical symptoms and serum thyroxine and TRAb, informed diagnoses. These data are taken from a study of T cells in Graves' hyperthyroidism and ophthalmopathy. TCR beta CDR3 regions were amplified from RNA. HTBI primers were used for first-round RT-PCR of the TCR CDR3. TCRdb passed the multiplex PCR reads through MiXCR, listing each CDR3 protein once. The sample records 550,000 to 650,000 distinct CDR3 sequences, 14% being singletons. Losses at the gene ends were 3 bases for V and 4 bases for J; bases not matched to a gene: 7. CDR3 length: 16 amino acids. CDR1 is KGHSH, CDR2 LQKENI, per germline. Study-wide points: Most clonotypes that expanded in the thyroid above 0.001 also showed up in blood. Ophthalmopathy was told apart from stable hyperthyroidism by a 13 V-J model.

The receptor's source is a middle-aged woman with Graves' hyperthyroidism. Sequencing was performed on blood. The V gene is TRBV18, the J gene TRBJ2-2, with 8 bases fitting TRBD1. Written as DNA, the CDR3 is TGTGCCAGCTCACCCCCGGGCAGGGGGCTCACCGGGGAGCTGTTTTTT. Protein sequence: CASSPPGRGLTGELFF.